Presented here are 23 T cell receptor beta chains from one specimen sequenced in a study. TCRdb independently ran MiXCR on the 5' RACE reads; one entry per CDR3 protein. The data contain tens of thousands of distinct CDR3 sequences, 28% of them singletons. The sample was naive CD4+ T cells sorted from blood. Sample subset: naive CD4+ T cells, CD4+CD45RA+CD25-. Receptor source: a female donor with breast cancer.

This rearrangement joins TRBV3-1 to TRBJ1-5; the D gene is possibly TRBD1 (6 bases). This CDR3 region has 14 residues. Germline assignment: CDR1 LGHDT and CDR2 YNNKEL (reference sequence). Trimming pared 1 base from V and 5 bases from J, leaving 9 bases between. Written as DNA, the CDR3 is TGTGCCAGCAGCCAAGGAGGGGGGCATCAGCCCCAGCATTTT. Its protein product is CASSQGGGHQPQHF. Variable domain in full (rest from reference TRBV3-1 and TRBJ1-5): DTAVSQTPKYLVTQMGNDKSIKCEQNLGHDTMYWYKQDSKKFLKIMFSYNNKELIINETVPNRFSPKSPDKAHLNLHINSLELGDSAVYFCASSQGGGHQPQHFGDGTRLSIL.

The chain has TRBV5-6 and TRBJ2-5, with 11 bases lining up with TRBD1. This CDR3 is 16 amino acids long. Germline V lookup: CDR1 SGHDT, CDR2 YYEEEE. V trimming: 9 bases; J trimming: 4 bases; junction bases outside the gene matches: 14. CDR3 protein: CATENTMGTGGETQYF. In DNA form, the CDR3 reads TGTGCCACCGAAAATACCATGGGGACAGGGGGAGAGACCCAGTACTTC.

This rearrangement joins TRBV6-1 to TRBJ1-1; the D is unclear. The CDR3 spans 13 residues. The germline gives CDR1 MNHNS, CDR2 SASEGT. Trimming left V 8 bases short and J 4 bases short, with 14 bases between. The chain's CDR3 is CASYGLRGTEAFF. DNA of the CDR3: TGTGCCAGCTACGGTCTTCGGGGCACTGAAGCTTTCTTT.

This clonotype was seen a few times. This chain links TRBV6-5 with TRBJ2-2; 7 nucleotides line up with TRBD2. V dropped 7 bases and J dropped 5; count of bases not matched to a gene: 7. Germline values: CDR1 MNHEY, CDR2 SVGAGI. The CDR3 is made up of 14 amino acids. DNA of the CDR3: TGTGCCAGCACAAAAGCGGGACGGACCGGGGAGCTGTTTTTT. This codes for CASTKAGRTGELFF.

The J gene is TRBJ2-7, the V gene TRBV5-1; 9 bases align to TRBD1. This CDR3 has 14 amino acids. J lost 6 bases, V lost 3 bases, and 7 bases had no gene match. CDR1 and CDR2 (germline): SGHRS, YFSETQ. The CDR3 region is CASSSDRGETEQYF. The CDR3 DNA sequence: TGCGCCAGCAGCTCGGACAGGGGCGAGACCGAGCAGTACTTC.

The CDR3: CASSYFPILNTEAFF. CDR3 nucleotide sequence: TGTGCCAGCAGTTACTTCCCGATTCTGAACACTGAAGCTTTCTTT. The rearrangement uses TRBV6-5 and TRBJ1-1; D is undetermined. CDR3 length: 15 residues. Germline V gene sequence: CDR1 MNHEY, CDR2 SVGAGI. V gave up 1 base and J gave up 0 bases, with 9 bases separating them.

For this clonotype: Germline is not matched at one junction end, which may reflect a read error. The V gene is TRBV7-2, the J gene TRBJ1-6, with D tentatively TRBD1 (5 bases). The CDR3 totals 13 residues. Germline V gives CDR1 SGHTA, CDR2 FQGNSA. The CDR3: CASGLRGNSPLHF. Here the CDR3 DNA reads TGTGCCAGCGGCTTAAGGGGTAATTCACCCCTCCACTTT.

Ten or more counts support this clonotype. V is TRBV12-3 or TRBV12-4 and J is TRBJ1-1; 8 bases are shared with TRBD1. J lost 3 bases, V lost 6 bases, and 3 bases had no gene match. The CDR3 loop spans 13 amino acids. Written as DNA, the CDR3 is TGTGCCAGCAGCAGACAGGGGTACACTGAAGCTTTCTTT. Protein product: CASSRQGYTEAFF.

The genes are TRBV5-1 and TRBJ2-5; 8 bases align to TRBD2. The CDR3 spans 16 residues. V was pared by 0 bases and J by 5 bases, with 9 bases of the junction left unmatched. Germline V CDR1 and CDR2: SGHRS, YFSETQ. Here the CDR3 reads CASSLVTGRASETQYF. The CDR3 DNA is TGCGCCAGCAGCTTGGTTACCGGGAGGGCCTCGGAGACCCAGTACTTC.

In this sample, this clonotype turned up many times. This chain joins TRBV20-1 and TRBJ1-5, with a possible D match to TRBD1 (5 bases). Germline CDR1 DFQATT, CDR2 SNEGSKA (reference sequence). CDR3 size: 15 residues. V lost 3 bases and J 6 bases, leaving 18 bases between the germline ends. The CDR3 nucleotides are TGCAGTGCTAGGGGTGCGGGGACTACGCCTCAGCCCCAGCATTTT. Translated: CSARGAGTTPQPQHF.

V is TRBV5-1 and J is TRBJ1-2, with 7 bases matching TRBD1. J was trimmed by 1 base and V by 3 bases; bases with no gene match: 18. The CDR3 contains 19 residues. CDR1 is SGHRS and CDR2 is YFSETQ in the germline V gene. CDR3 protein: CASSSRDSGPLKVNYGYTF. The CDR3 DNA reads TGCGCCAGCAGCTCCCGGGACAGCGGGCCCTTAAAGGTTAACTATGGCTACACCTTC.

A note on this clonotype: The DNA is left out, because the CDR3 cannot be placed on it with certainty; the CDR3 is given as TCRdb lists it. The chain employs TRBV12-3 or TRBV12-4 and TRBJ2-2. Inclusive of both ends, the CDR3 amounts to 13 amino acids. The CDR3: CASSLVRFGELFF.

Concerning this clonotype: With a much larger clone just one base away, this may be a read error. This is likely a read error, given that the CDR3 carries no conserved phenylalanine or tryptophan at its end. CDR3 amino acids: CSAWTRTEAFL. CDR3 sequence (DNA): TGCAGTGCTTGGACTCGGACTGAAGCTTTCCTT. The gene calls are TRBV20-1 and TRBJ1-1; no firm D call. The V end was cut by 5 bases, the J end by 5 bases, with 9 bases between. The germline V gene has CDR1 DFQATT and CDR2 SNEGSKA (reference sequence). The CDR3 runs 11 residues.

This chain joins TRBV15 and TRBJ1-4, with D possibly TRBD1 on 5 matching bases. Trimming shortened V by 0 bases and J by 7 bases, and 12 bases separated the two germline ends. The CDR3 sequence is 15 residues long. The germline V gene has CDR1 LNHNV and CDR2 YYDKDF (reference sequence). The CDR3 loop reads CATSRDRAEGEKLFF. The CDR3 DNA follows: TGTGCCACCAGCAGAGACAGGGCGGAGGGTGAAAAACTGTTTTTT. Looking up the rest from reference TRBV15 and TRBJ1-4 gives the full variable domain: DAMVIQNPRYQVTQFGKPVTLSCSQTLNHNVMYWYQQKSSQAPKLLFHYYDKDFNNEADTPDNFQSRRPNTSFCFLDIRSPGLGDTAMYLCATSRDRAEGEKLFFGSGTQLSVL.

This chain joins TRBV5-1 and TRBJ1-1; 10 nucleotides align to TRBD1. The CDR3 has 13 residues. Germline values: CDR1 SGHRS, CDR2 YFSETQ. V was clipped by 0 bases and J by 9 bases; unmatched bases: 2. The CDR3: CASSLGDRGKAFF. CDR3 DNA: TGCGCCAGCAGCTTGGGGGACAGGGGAAAAGCTTTCTTT.

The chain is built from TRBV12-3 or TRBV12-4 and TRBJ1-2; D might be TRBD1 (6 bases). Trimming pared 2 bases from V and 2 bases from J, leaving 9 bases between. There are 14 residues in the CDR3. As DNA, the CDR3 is TGTGCCAGCAGTTTACAGGGGAGGAACTATGGCTACACCTTC. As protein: CASSLQGRNYGYTF.

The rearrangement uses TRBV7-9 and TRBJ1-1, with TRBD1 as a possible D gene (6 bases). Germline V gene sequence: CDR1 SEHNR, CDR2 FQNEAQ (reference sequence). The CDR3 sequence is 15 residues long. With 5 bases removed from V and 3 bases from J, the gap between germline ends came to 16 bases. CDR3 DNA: TGTGCCAGCAGCCTCGGGGGGGGGCGCGACACTGAAGCTTTCTTT. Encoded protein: CASSLGGGRDTEAFF.

This CDR3 is CASSQIVYSNQPQHF. CDR3 DNA: TGCGCCAGCAGCCAAATAGTATATAGCAATCAGCCCCAGCATTTT. The chain has TRBV4-3 and TRBJ1-5; D remains unclear. The CDR3 contains 15 residues. Germline CDR1 reads LGHNA; CDR2 reads YSLEER. Trimming pared 2 bases from V and 0 bases from J, leaving 8 bases between.

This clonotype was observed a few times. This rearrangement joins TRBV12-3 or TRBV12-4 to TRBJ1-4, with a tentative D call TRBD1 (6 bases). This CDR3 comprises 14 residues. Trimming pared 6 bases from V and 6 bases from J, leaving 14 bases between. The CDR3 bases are TGTGCCAGCAGCTGGACAGCGGGAGATGAAAAACTGTTTTTT. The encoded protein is CASSWTAGDEKLFF.

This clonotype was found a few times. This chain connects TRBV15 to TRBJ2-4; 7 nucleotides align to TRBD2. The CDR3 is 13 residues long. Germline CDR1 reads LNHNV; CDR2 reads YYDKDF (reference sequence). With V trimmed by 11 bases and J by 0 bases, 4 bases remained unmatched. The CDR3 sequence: CARGDLAKNIQYF. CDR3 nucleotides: TGTGCCCGGGGGGACTTAGCCAAAAACATTCAGTACTTC. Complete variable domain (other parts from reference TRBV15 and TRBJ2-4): DAMVIQNPRYQVTQFGKPVTLSCSQTLNHNVMYWYQQKSSQAPKLLFHYYDKDFNNEADTPDNFQSRRPNTSFCFLDIRSPGLGDTAMYLCARGDLAKNIQYFGAGTRLSVL.

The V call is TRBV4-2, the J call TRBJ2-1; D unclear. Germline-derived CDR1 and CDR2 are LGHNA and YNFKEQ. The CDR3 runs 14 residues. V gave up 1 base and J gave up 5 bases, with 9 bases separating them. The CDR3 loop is CASSQGPRDNEQFF. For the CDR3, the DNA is TGTGCCAGCAGCCAAGGGCCCAGAGACAATGAGCAGTTCTTC.

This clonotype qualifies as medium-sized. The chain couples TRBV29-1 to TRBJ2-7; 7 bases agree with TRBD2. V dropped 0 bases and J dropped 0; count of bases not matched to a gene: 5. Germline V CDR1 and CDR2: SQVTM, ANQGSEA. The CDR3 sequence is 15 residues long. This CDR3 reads CSVEDPGGSSYEQYF. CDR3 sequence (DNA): TGCAGCGTTGAAGATCCCGGCGGGAGCTCCTACGAGCAGTACTTC.

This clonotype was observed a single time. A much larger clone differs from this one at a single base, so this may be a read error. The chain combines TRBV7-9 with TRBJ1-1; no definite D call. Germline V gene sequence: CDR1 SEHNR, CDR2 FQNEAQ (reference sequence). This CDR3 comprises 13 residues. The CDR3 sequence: CASSSSMRTEAVF. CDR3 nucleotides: TGTGCCAGCAGCTCTTCGATGCGCACTGAAGCTGTCTTT.